This T cell receptor beta chain emerged from a study of graft-versus-host responses after intestinal transplantation. Study at large: Every recipient underwent anti-thymocyte globulin induction, then tacrolimus and steroids for about three years.

This clone was found a few times. TCRdb's copy holds only in-frame clones and misses some; the assay was immunoSEQ multiplex PCR. The repertoire has approximately 5,000 clones, around 70% of them found once; the top ten carry roughly 37%. Germline CDR1 is LGHNA and CDR2 is YSLEER. Trimming pared 1 base from V and 12 bases from J, leaving 18 bases between. The CDR3 extends over 15 amino acids. This sequence was found in a human patient who received an intestinal transplant, so some T cells may come from the graft donor. The rearrangement links TRBV4-3 to TRBJ1-4, with D tentatively TRBD1 (5 bases). This specimen was PBMCs, taken approximately 540 days after intestinal transplant. CDR3 sequence: CASSQVPGTTRQLFF. The CDR3 region has the DNA TGCGCCAGCAGCCAAGTCCCCGGGACCACACGCCAACTGTTTTTT.